The entry that follows covers one T cell receptor (beta chain) sequence. This sample was included in a study of cytomegalovirus exposure and HLA in healthy donors. V lost 0 bases and J 3 bases, leaving 13 bases between the germline ends. Germline loops: CDR1 SGDLS, CDR2 YYNGEE. This CDR3 comprises 15 residues. Clones were sequenced by immunoSEQ multiplex PCR, and TCRdb holds only the in-frame ones, with some missing. The data hold under 200,000 clones, with about 90% observed a single time. The material sequenced was PBMCs. This chain joins TRBV9 and TRBJ2-7; perhaps TRBD2 as D (5 bases). The receptor was derived from a man younger than 30 in good health and CMV-seropositive. This CDR3 is CASSVASGPLYEQYF. The CDR3 nucleotides read TGTGCCAGCAGCGTAGCGAGCGGCCCCCTCTACGAGCAGTACTTC.